This T cell receptor (beta chain) was retrieved from a study of CXCR3-negative and CXCR3-positive naive CD8 T cells. Study in general: Per library, roughly 1.6 +/- 0.3 million reads; 120 million to 150 million TRB reads overall.

Study-level points and caveats: Against CXCR3-negative naive cells, CXCR3-positive naive cells showed more hydrophobic TRB CDR3s.

UMI-labeled 5' RACE TRB cDNA libraries were prepared from the cells. TCRdb re-called the 5' RACE reads, yielding one record per CDR3 amino acid sequence without DNA. Across approximately 88,000 distinct CDR3 sequences, the top ten clones capture over 1.5% of the sample. On this clonotype itself: Its antigen is as yet unknown.

The germline CDR1 and CDR2 sequences are SEHNR and FQNEAQ (reference sequence). The CDR3 contains 12 residues. The TCR originated in a human donor in good health. Some clones in this sample may be carry-over from other donors' samples. Sequencing used naive CXCR3- CD8+ T cells from blood. The subset was: CD45RO-CCR7+CD27+CD95- naive CD8+ T cells lacking CXCR3 (TNR3-). The V call is TRBV7-9, the J call TRBJ2-7. The CDR3 sequence is CASRSQDYEQYF.